This T cell receptor (beta chain) was sequenced for a study of T cell repertoires in cytomegalovirus infection. This clonotype was seen many times. TCRdb fed the reads into MiXCR, producing one record per CDR3 protein. This sample has some 400,000 distinct CDR3 sequences; 15% to 20% occur once, and the top ten carry under 9%. The source material was PBMCs. This sequence originates from a human donor in good health (CMV status not recorded). Some clones in this sample may be carry-over from other donors' samples.

The CDR3 DNA is TGTGCCAGCAGTTACAGAGGCTTTGTGAATACGCAGTATTTT. Protein: CASSYRGFVNTQYF. The chain recombines TRBV6-5 with TRBJ2-3; D gene unclear. V was cut by 2 bases and J by 7 bases, with 13 bases left in between. The CDR3 extends over 14 amino acids. Germline CDR1 and CDR2: MNHEY and SVGAGI.